Listed below are T cell receptor beta chains from one sample, sequenced in a study of beta chain features in type 1 diabetes. Profiling relied on immunoSEQ multiplex PCR, and the TCRdb table lists in-frame clones only, not all of them. The repertoire includes fewer than 450,000 clones, around an eighth of them detected once, and roughly 0.015% sits in the top ten. The specimen sequenced was naive CD4+ T cells from blood. The source is a young woman with type 1 diabetes. Each CDR3 is given with its conserved first and last residue. D genes are given only for firm matches. Not every row has a clone size; where given, it reads once, few, many or a size class.

>.|TRBJ2-3|TRBV7-2|.
CASSSTSYTQYF
TGTGCCAGCAGCTCAACTAGCTACACGCAGTATTTT
>.|TRBJ2-2|TRBV2|TRBD2
CASGQVASGSGGELFF
TGTGCCAGCGGTCAAGTGGCTAGCGGGAGTGGCGGGGAGCTGTTTTTT
>.|TRBJ1-1|TRBV29-1|TRBD1
CSVDERTGRAFF
TGCAGCGTGGATGAAAGGACAGGGCGAGCTTTCTTT
>.|TRBJ2-1|TRBV9|.
CASSGTITYNEQFF
TGTGCCAGCAGCGGGACAATCACTTACAATGAGCAGTTCTTC
>.|TRBJ1-2|TRBV7-9|TRBD1
CASSRTGVGYTF
TGTGCCAGCAGCCGAACAGGGGTAGGCTACACCTTC
>few|TRBJ2-1|TRBV5-1|TRBD2
CASSTGGYNEQFF
TGCGCCAGCAGCACGGGGGGCTACAATGAGCAGTTCTTC
>.|TRBJ2-5|TRBV2|.
CASSLGGGETQYF
TGTGCCAGCAGCCTAGGGGGTGGAGAGACCCAGTACTTC
>.|TRBJ2-7|TRBV7-2|.
CASSLVRSEQYF
TGTGCCAGCAGCTTAGTTAGATCCGAGCAGTACTTC
>.|TRBJ1-5|TRBV11-2|.
CASSSNTGSSQPQHF
TGTGCCAGCAGCTCTAATACAGGGAGTAGTCAGCCCCAGCATTTT
>.|TRBJ2-6|TRBV19|.
CASSITGANVLTF
TGTGCCAGTAGTATCACTGGGGCCAACGTCCTGACTTTC
>few|TRBJ1-5|TRBV19|.
CASSSTVNQPQHF
TGTGCCAGTAGTTCGACAGTCAATCAGCCCCAGCATTTT
>.|TRBJ2-1|TRBV30|.
CAWSGDSLGRGEQFF
TGTGCCTGGAGTGGGGATAGCCTCGGACGGGGTGAGCAGTTCTTC
>.|TRBJ1-1|TRBV30|TRBD1
CAWSTGANTEAFF
TGTGCCTGGAGTACAGGGGCGAACACTGAAGCTTTCTTT
>few|TRBJ2-7|TRBV6-5|.
CASSRLRTAEGEQYF
TGTGCCAGCAGTCGCTTACGGACAGCCGAGGGCGAGCAGTACTTC
>.|TRBJ2-1|TRBV29-1|.
CSLIGGFGYNEQFF
TGCAGCCTTATAGGAGGGTTTGGGTACAATGAGCAGTTCTTC
>.|TRBJ2-1|TRBV29-1|TRBD2
CSVTNREGETYNEQFF
TGCAGCGTGACAAACCGGGAGGGGGAAACCTACAATGAGCAGTTCTTC
>.|TRBJ2-2|TRBV2|.
CASSDRGPGELFF
TGTGCCAGCAGTGACAGGGGACCCGGGGAGCTGTTTTTT
>.|TRBJ2-4|TRBV4-2|.
CASSQEAGRTKNIQYF
TGTGCCAGCAGCCAAGAGGCGGGGAGGACCAAAAACATTCAGTACTTC
>.|TRBJ2-7|TRBV5-1|TRBD2
CASSGGGLADSYEQYF
TGCGCCAGCAGCGGGGGTGGACTAGCGGACTCCTACGAGCAGTACTTC
>few|TRBJ2-3|TRBV6-5|.
CASSYLGGTQYF
TGTGCCAGCAGTTACCTAGGGGGAACGCAGTATTTT
>.|TRBJ2-6|TRBV5-1|TRBD1
CASSLPTGQASSGANVLTF
TGCGCCAGCAGCTTGCCCACGGGACAGGCAAGCTCTGGGGCCAACGTCCTGACTTTC
>few|TRBJ2-2|TRBV29-1|TRBD1
CSVEVPTGPTGELFF
TGCAGCGTTGAAGTCCCGACAGGGCCCACCGGGGAGCTGTTTTTT
>.|TRBJ2-7|TRBV6-6|.
CASRRGSDSDEQYF
TGTGCCAGCAGGAGGGGGTCCGACAGTGATGAGCAGTACTTC
>.|TRBJ1-5|TRBV7-9|.
CASSPAGGKPQHF
TGTGCCAGCAGCCCAGCGGGGGGGAAGCCCCAGCATTTT
>.|TRBJ2-3|TRBV18|TRBD2
CASSEQRDTDTQYF
TGTGCCAGCTCCGAGCAGCGGGACACAGATACGCAGTATTTT
>.|TRBJ1-1|TRBV29-1|TRBD1
CSGGQGGTEAFF
TGCAGCGGGGGACAGGGGGGGACTGAAGCTTTCTTT
>few|TRBJ2-7|TRBV25-1|TRBD1
CASSARGSYEQYF
TGTGCCAGCAGTGCCAGGGGGTCCTACGAGCAGTACTTC
>.|TRBJ2-4|TRBV7-9|.
CASSLGVQGQNIQYF
TGTGCCAGCAGCTTAGGTGTTCAGGGGCAGAACATTCAGTACTTC
>.|TRBJ2-2|TRBV18|TRBD2
CASSGTSGDTGELFF
TGTGCCAGCTCCGGGACTAGCGGTGACACCGGGGAGCTGTTTTTT
>.|TRBJ1-5|TRBV6-5|.
CASSYSSAGNQPQHF
TGTGCCAGCAGTTACTCGTCGGCGGGAAATCAGCCCCAGCATTTT
>.|TRBJ1-2|TRBV7-2|.
CASSQAANYGYTF
TGTGCCAGCAGCCAAGCAGCGAACTATGGCTACACCTTC
>.|TRBJ2-1|TRBV30|.
CAWKRSVGGQFF
TGTGCCTGGAAACGGTCGGTGGGAGGGCAGTTCTTC
>few|TRBJ2-2|TRBV30|TRBD2
CAWREAGRPLSGELFF
TGTGCCTGGAGGGAAGCGGGAAGACCCCTCTCCGGGGAGCTGTTTTTT
>few|TRBJ2-1|TRBV4-3|.
CASSQGSSGRNEQFF
TGCGCCAGCAGCCAAGGGTCTTCCGGCAGGAATGAGCAGTTCTTC
>.|TRBJ1-2|TRBV7-9|.
CASSAEGSGYTF
TGTGCCAGCAGCGCGGAGGGCTCCGGCTACACCTTC
>few|TRBJ2-2|TRBV7-2|TRBD1
CASSTSGTGLRAGELFF
TGTGCCAGCAGCACCTCCGGGACAGGGTTGAGGGCCGGGGAGCTGTTTTTT
>few|TRBJ1-2|TRBV27|.
CASRITAAYGYTF
TGTGCCAGCAGGATCACAGCCGCCTATGGCTACACCTTC
>few|TRBJ2-5|TRBV7-6|TRBD2
CASSYTGTTGTQYF
TGTGCCAGCAGCTATACCGGGACTACAGGGACCCAGTACTTC
>few|TRBJ1-1|TRBV18|.
CASSPPASRNTEAFF
TGTGCCAGCTCACCACCAGCTTCCCGGAACACTGAAGCTTTCTTT
>few|TRBJ2-7|TRBV6-5|.
CASSANGSPNYEQYF
TGTGCCAGCAGTGCCAACGGGAGCCCTAACTACGAGCAGTACTTC
>few|TRBJ1-5|TRBV5-1|.
CASMGLTGNQPQHF
TGCGCCAGCATGGGGCTTACAGGCAATCAGCCCCAGCATTTT
>.|TRBJ1-4|TRBV18|.
CASSPPSIQGNEKLFF
TGTGCCAGCTCACCACCCAGCATACAGGGCAATGAAAAACTGTTTTTT
>.|TRBJ1-2|TRBV29-1|TRBD1
CSVDPGTGGWYGYTF
TGCAGCGTTGACCCCGGGACAGGGGGCTGGTATGGCTACACCTTC
>.|TRBJ1-1|TRBV5-1|.
CASSLVWAGENTEAFF
TGCGCCAGCAGCTTGGTGTGGGCAGGCGAGAACACTGAAGCTTTCTTT
>few|TRBJ1-1|TRBV2|.
CASKLETEAFF
TGTGCCAGCAAACTCGAGACTGAAGCTTTCTTT
>.|TRBJ2-1|TRBV19|TRBD2
CAASGGAIQGHYNEQFF
TGTGCCGCCTCCGGGGGGGCCATCCAGGGTCATTACAATGAGCAGTTCTTC
>few|TRBJ2-5|TRBV28|.
CASSSSGSETQYF
TGTGCCAGCAGTTCCTCAGGATCTGAGACCCAGTACTTC
>.|TRBJ1-2|TRBV7-9|.
CASSPTDNYGYTF
TGTGCCAGCAGCCCAACAGATAACTATGGCTACACCTTC
>.|TRBJ2-1|TRBV18|.
CASSTAGFSYNEQFF
TGTGCCAGCTCGACCGCGGGGTTCTCCTACAATGAGCAGTTCTTC
>.|TRBJ1-2|TRBV30|.
CACGGGLWQGDYTF
TGTGCCTGCGGGGGGGGGCTGTGGCAAGGAGACTACACCTTC
>few|TRBJ1-1|TRBV18|.
CASSPTRLRRDTEAFF
TGTGCCAGCTCACCCACCCGACTCCGGCGGGACACTGAAGCTTTCTTT
>few|TRBJ2-7|TRBV28|TRBD2
CASITSGRPYEQYF
TGTGCCAGCATAACTAGCGGGAGGCCCTACGAGCAGTACTTC
>.|TRBJ2-1|TRBV30|TRBD2
CAWSVGLAGVQHEQFF
TGTGCCTGGAGTGTGGGGCTAGCGGGAGTTCAGCATGAGCAGTTCTTC
>.|TRBJ2-1|TRBV29-1|.
CSVRFYNEQFF
TGCAGCGTGAGATTCTACAATGAGCAGTTCTTC
>few|TRBJ2-1|TRBV9|TRBD2
CASSFSTGTLAGGFNNEQFF
TGTGCCAGCAGCTTTTCGACAGGGACACTAGCGGGAGGTTTTAACAATGAGCAGTTCTTC
>.|TRBJ2-1|TRBV4-1|.
CASSLDITIYNEQFF
TGCGCCAGCAGCCTTGACATAACGATTTACAATGAGCAGTTCTTC
>.|TRBJ2-1|TRBV7-9|TRBD2
CASSEGTSGNHGNEQFF
TGTGCCAGCAGCGAAGGGACTAGCGGGAATCATGGCAATGAGCAGTTCTTC
>few|TRBJ2-7|TRBV5-4|.
CASSLAGNVHEQYF
TGTGCCAGCAGCTTGGCGGGGAACGTCCACGAGCAGTACTTC
>.|TRBJ1-2|TRBV18|TRBD1
CASSQGQGGGYTF
TGTGCCAGCTCACAAGGACAGGGAGGCGGCTACACCTTC